The text below deals with one T cell receptor beta chain. The antigen it binds to is not known. No base quality information exists; no much larger clone differs at one position. This sample was sequenced with an Illumina HiSeq 1500. TCRdb cleaned the public reads at Q25 with fastp, built clones with MiXCR and kept in-frame beta chains. Rows are combined by CDR3 protein, so each entry shows the most common genes and DNA. The sample table shows around 340,000 distinct CDR3 sequences, and just under 30% are seen once. Of the sample, 20% falls within the top ten clones. From the germline V gene, CDR1 is MDHEN and CDR2 is SYDVKM. V is clipped by 8 bases and J by 3 bases, and the sequence between their germline boundaries is 4 bases long. There are 11 amino acids in the CDR3, from cysteine to phenylalanine inclusive. Just CDR3 DNA is preserved here, 33 bases in frame from base 1. These data belong to a study of T cell repertoires in cytomegalovirus infection (dated by TCRdb to between 2018 and 2020). Study-wide context: Alongside well-studied HLA-B-restricted epitopes, the peptide stimulations were aimed at recently identified HLA-C-restricted CMV epitopes, whose presentation resists viral immunomodulation. Because public TCR beta signatures pointed to carriage of CMV infection together with the matching HLA type, the HLA type of each donor mattered for the analysis. Findings and caveats that apply to the study as a whole: In both this cohort and an independent cohort of some 350 donors, the cumulative frequency of public TCR beta family members distinguished carriers of CMV infection plus the relevant HLA type. The ex vivo response was dominated by HLA-C-restricted CMV-specific TCR beta clonotypes, which also provided the single most frequent clonotype in two of eight donors.

The treatment or condition label for this specimen denotes: in vitro stimulation with specific CMV peptide epitopes to enrich CMV-specific T cells. Recombination connected TRBV28 to TRBJ2-2; no D gene can be assigned with confidence. The sequences come from cultured PBMCs, collected from culture after CMV antigen stimulation. The TCR comes from a human donor in good health (CMV status not recorded). Some clones in this sample may be carry-over from other donors' samples. The encoded CDR3 is CASAYTGELFF. The DNA sequence reads TGTGCCAGCGCTTACACCGGGGAGCTGTTTTTT.